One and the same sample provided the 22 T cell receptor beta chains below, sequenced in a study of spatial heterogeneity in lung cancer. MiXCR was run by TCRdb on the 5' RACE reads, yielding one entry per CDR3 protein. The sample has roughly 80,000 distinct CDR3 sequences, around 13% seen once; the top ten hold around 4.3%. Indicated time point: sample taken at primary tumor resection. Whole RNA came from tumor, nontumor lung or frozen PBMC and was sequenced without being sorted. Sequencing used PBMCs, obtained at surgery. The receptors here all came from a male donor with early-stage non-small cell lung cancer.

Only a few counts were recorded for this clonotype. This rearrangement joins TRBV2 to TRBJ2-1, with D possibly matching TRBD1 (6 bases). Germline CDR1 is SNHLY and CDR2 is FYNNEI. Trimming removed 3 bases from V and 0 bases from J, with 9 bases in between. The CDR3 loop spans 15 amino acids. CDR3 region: CASSDQGSSYNEQFF. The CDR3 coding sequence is TGTGCCAGCAGTGACCAGGGGAGCTCCTACAATGAGCAGTTCTTC.

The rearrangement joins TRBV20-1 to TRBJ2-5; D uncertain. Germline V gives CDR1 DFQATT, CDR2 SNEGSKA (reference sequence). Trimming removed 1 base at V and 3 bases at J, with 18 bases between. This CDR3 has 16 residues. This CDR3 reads CSARGHFSKRKETQYF. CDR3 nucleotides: TGCAGTGCTAGAGGACACTTTTCCAAGAGGAAAGAGACCCAGTACTTC.

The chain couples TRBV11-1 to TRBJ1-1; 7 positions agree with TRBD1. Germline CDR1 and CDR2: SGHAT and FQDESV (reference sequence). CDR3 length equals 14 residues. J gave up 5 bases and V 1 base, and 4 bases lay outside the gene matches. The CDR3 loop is CASSLETGRTEAFF. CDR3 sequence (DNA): TGTGCCAGCAGCTTAGAGACAGGGAGGACTGAAGCTTTCTTT.

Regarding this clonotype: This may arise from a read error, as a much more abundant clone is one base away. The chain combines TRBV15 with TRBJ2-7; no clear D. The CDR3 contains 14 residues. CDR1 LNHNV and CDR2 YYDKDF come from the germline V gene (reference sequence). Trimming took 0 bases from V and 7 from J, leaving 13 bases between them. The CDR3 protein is CATSRDQSAQEQYF. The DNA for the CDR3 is TGTGCCACCAGCAGAGATCAGTCCGCGCAGGAGCAGTACTTC.

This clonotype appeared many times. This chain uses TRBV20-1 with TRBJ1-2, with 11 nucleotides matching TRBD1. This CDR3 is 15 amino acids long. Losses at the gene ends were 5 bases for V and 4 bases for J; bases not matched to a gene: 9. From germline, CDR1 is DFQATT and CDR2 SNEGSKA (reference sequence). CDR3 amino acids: CSAEDRGQGSYGYTF. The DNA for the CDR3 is TGCAGTGCTGAGGACAGGGGGCAAGGTAGCTATGGCTACACCTTC.

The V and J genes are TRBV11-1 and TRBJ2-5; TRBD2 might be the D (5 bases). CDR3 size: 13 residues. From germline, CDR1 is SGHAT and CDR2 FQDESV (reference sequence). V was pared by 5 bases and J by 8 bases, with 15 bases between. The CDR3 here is CASSLRGSGTQYF. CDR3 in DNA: TGTGCCAGCAGCCTTCGAGGGTCGGGAACCCAGTACTTC.

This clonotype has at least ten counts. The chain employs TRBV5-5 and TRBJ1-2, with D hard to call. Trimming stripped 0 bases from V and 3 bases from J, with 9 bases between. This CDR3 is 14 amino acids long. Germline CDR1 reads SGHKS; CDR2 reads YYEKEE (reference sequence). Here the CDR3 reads CASSLVPEHYGYTF. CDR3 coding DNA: TGTGCCAGCAGCTTGGTGCCAGAACACTATGGCTACACCTTC.

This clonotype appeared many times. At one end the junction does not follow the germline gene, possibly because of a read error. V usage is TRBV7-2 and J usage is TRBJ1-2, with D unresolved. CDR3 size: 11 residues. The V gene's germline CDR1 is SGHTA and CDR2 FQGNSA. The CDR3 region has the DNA TGTGCCAGCAGCCTGCTCCAGTCCACGAGCTTC. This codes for CASSLLQSTSF.

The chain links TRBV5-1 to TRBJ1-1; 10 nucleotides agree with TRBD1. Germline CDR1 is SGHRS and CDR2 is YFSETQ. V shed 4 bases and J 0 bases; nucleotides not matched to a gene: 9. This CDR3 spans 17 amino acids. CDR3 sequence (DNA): TGCGCCAGCAGCGGGTGGGGGACAGGGGTAATGAACACTGAAGCTTTCTTT. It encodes CASSGWGTGVMNTEAFF.

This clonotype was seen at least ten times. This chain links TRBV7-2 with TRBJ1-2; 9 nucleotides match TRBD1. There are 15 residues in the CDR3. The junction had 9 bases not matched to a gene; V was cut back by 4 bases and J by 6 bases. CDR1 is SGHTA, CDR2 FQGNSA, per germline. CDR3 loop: CASSSSTGGKDGYTF. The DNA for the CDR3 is TGTGCCAGCAGCTCCAGCACAGGGGGCAAGGATGGCTACACCTTC.

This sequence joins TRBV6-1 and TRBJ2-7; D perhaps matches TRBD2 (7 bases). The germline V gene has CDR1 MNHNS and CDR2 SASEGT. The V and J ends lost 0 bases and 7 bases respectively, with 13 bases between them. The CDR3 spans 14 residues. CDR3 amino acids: CASSEAVGRGEQYF. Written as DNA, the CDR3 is TGTGCCAGCAGTGAAGCCGTGGGGAGGGGGGAGCAGTACTTC.

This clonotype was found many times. The DNA of the CDR3 is TGTGCCAGCAGCCAAGTGGAAATCGCGTCTTACGAGCAGTACTTC. Its translation is CASSQVEIASYEQYF. This chain joins TRBV4-2 and TRBJ2-7; D not resolved. Deletions cut 1 base from V and 4 bases from J, with 14 bases between. The CDR3 has 15 residues. Germline CDR1 and CDR2: LGHNA and YNFKEQ.

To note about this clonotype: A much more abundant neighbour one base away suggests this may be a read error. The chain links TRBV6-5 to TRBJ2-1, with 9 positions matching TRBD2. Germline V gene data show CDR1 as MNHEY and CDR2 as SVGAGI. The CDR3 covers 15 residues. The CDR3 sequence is CASSSASGKINERFF. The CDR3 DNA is TGTGCCAGCAGTTCCGCTAGCGGGAAAATCAATGAGCGGTTCTTC.

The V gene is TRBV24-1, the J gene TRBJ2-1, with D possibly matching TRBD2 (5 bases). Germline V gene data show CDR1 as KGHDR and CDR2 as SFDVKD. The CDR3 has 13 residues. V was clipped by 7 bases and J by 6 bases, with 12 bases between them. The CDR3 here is CATRSSGSNEQFF. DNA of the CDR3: TGTGCCACCAGGAGCAGCGGTTCCAATGAGCAGTTCTTC.

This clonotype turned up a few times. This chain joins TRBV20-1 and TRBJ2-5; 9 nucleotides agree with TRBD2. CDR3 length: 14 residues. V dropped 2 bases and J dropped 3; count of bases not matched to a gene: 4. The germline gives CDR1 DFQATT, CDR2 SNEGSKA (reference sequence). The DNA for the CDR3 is TGCAGTGCTAGATGGGCTAGCGGGGAAGAGACCCAGTACTTC. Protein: CSARWASGEETQYF.

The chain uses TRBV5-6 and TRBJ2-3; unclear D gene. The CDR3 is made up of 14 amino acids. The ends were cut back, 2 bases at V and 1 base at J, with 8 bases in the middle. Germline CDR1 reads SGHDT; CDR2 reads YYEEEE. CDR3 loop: CASSLERRTDTQYF. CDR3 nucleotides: TGTGCCAGCAGCTTAGAAAGGCGCACAGATACGCAGTATTTT.

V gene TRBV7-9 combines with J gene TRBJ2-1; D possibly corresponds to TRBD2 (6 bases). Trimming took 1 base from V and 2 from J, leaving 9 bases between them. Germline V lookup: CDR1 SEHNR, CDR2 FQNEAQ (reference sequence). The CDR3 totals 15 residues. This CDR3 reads CASSLGDFTYNEQFF. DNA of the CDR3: TGTGCCAGCAGCTTAGGGGACTTCACCTACAATGAGCAGTTCTTC.

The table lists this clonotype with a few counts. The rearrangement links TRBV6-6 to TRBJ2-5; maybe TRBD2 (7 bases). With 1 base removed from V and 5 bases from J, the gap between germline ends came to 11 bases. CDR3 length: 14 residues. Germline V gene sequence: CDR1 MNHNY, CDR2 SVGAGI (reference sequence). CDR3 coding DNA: TGTGCCAGCAGTTACTGGGGGGGCCGGGAGACCCAGTACTTC. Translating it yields CASSYWGGRETQYF.

For the CDR3, the DNA is TGTGCCAGCAGCTTAGCGAACAGGCCGAACACTGAAGCTTTCTTT. Translating it yields CASSLANRPNTEAFF. V usage is TRBV7-6 and J usage is TRBJ1-1; D perhaps matches TRBD1 (5 bases). CDR1 is SGHVS and CDR2 is FNYEAQ in the germline V gene. The V and J ends lost 0 bases and 1 base respectively, with 9 bases between them. The CDR3 consists of 15 residues.

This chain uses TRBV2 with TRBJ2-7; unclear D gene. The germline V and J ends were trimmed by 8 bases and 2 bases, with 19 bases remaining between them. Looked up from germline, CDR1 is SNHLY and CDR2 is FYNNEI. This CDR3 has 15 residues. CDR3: CASGGRSQETYEQYF. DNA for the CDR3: TGTGCCAGCGGTGGCAGGTCCCAGGAGACCTACGAGCAGTACTTC.

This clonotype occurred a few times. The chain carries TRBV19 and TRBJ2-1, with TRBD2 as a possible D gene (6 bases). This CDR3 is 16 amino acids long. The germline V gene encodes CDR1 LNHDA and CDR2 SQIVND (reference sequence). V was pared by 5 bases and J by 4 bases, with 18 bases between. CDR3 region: CASSLPSEAYYNEQFF. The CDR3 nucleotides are TGTGCCAGTAGTCTTCCTAGCGAGGCCTATTACAATGAGCAGTTCTTC. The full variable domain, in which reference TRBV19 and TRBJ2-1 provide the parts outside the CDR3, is DGGITQSPKYLFRKEGQNVTLSCEQNLNHDAMYWYRQDPGQGLRLIYYSQIVNDFQKGDIAEGYSVSREKKESFPLTVTSAQKNPTAFYLCASSLPSEAYYNEQFFGPGTRLTVL.

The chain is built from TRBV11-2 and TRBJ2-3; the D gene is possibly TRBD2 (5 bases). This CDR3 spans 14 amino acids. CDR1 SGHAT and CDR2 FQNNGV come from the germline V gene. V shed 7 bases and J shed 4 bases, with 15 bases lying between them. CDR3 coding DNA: TGTGCCAGCACCTCCTCGGGAACCGCAGATACGCAGTATTTT. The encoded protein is CASTSSGTADTQYF.